This T cell receptor beta chain comes out of a study of T-cell memory formation after mild COVID-19. In the study overall: TCR clusters mostly belonged to single donors.

MiXCR, run by TCRdb on the 5' RACE reads, gives a single entry per CDR3 protein. The profile shows a few hundred thousand distinct CDR3 sequences, roughly 21% of them singletons. A few counts support this clonotype. The V gene end was trimmed by 5 bases and the J gene end by 10 bases; junction bases not matched to a gene: 15. Germline loops: CDR1 SGHTA, CDR2 FQGNSA. There are 17 residues in the CDR3. Sequencing was done on a sample of PBMCs or a T cell subset sorted from them (not recorded which). This chain links TRBV7-2 with TRBJ1-4; 11 positions match TRBD1. The receptor's source is a man aged 18 to 29 who had mild COVID-19 (a few samples of this study predate the infection). Cell type and time point are not known. The CDR3 bases are TGTGCCAGCAGCCGAGGCCGAGTGAGGACAGGGGGCGGAAAACTGTTTTTT. Translating it yields CASSRGRVRTGGGKLFF.